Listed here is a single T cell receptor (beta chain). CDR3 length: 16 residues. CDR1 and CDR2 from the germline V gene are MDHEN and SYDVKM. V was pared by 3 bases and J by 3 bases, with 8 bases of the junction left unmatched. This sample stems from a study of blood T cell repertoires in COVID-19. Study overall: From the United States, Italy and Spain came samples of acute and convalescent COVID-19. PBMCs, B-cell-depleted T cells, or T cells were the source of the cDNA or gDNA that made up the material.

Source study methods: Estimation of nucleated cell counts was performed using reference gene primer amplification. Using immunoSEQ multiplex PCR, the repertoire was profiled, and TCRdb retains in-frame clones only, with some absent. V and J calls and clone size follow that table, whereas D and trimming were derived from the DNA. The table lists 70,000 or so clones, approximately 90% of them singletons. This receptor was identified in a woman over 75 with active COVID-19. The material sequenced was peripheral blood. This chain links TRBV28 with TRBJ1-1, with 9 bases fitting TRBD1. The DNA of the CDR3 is TGTGCCAGCAGTTTCGCCTACAGGGGGCGCGACACTGAAGCTTTCTTT. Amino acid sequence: CASSFAYRGRDTEAFF.